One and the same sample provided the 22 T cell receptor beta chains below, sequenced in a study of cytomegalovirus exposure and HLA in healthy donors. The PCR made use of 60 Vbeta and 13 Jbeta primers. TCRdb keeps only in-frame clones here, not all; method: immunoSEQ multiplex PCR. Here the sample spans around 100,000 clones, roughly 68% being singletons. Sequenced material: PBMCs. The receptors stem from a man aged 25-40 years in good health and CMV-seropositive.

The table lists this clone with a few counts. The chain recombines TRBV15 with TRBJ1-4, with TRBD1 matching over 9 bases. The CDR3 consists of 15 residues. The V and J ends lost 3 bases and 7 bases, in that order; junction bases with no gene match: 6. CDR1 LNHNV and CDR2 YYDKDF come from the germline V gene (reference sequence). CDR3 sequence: CATSRGTGGGEKLFF. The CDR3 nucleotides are TGTGCCACCAGCAGGGGAACAGGGGGCGGTGAAAAACTGTTTTTT.

CDR3 DNA: TGTGCCAGCAGGGAACTAGCGGGGGGTTCCTACGAGCAGTACTTC. Its protein is CASRELAGGSYEQYF. The chain uses TRBV6-6 and TRBJ2-7; 12 nucleotides agree with TRBD2. V shed 6 bases, J shed 1 base, and the junction held 4 bases outside the gene matches. The CDR3 is 15 residues long. Per germline, CDR1 MNHNY and CDR2 SVGAGI (reference sequence).

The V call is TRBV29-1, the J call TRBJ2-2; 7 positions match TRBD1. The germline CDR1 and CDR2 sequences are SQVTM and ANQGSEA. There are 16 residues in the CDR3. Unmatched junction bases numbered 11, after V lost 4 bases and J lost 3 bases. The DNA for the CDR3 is TGCAGCGTTGCTGACGTAGGGACAGCATACACCGGGGAGCTGTTTTTT. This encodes CSVADVGTAYTGELFF.

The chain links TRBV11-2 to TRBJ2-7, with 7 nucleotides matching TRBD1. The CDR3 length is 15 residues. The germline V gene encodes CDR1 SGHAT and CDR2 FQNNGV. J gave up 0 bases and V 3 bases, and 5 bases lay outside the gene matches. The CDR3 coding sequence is TGTGCCAGCAGCTTCGCAGGGGGTAACTCCTACGAGCAGTACTTC. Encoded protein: CASSFAGGNSYEQYF. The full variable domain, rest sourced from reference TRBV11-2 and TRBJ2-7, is EAGVAQSPRYKIIEKRQSVAFWCNPISGHATLYWYQQILGQGPKLLIQFQNNGVVDDSQLPKDRFSAERLKGVDSTLKIQPAKLEDSAVYLCASSFAGGNSYEQYFGPGTRLTVT.

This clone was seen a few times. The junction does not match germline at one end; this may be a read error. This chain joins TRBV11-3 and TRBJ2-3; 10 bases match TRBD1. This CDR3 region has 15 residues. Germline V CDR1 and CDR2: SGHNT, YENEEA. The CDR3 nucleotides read TGTGCCAGCAGCCCCCGGGACAGGGGCACGGATACGCAGTATTTT. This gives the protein CASSPRDRGTDTQYF.

Here the CDR3 DNA reads TGCGCCAGCAGCTTACCCCGGGGGGGCCTTGAAGATGAGCAGTTCTTC. Translating gives CASSLPRGGLEDEQFF. V gene TRBV5-1 combines with J gene TRBJ2-1; 8 bases align to TRBD2. In germline, CDR1 is SGHRS, CDR2 YFSETQ. This CDR3 is built from 16 residues. V gave up 2 bases and J gave up 8 bases; unmatched junction bases: 12.

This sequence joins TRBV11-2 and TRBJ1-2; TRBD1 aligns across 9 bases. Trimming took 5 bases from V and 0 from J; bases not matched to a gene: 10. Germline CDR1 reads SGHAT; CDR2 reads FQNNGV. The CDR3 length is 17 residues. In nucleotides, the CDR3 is TGTGCCAGCAGCCGTTGGGACAGGGTTAATTCTAACTATGGCTACACCTTC. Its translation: CASSRWDRVNSNYGYTF.

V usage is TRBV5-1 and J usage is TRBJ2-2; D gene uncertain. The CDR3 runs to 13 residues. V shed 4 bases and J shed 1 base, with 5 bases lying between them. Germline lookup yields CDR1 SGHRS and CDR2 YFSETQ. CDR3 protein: CASSLGNTGELFF. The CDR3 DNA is TGCGCCAGCAGCCTCGGGAACACCGGGGAGCTGTTTTTT.

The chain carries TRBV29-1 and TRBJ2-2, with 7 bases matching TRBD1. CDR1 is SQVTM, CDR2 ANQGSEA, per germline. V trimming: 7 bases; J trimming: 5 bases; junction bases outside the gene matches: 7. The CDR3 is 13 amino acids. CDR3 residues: CSAGQDITGELFF. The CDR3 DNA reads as TGCAGCGCAGGACAGGACATAACCGGGGAGCTGTTTTTT.

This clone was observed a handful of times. The CDR3 nucleotides are TGTGCCAGCAGCTTATCCCGAAGCGGGGGACCTAATGAGCAGTTCTTC. This translates into CASSLSRSGGPNEQFF. The chain employs TRBV7-8 and TRBJ2-1; TRBD2 agrees at 8 bases. Germline lookup yields CDR1 SGHVS and CDR2 FQNEAQ. The CDR3 has 16 amino acids. The ends lost 2 bases at V and 7 bases at J; junction bases unmatched: 10.

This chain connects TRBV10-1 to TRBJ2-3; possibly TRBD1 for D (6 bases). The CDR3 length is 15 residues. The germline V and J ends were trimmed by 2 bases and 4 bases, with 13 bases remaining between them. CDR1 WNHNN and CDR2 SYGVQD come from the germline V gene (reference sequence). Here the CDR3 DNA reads TGCGCCAGCAGTGAGGCCAGGGGTGGAGCAGATACGCAGTATTTT. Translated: CASSEARGGADTQYF.

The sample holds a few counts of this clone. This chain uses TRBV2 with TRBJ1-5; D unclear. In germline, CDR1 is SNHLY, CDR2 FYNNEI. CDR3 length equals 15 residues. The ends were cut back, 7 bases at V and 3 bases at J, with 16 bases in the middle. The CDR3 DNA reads TGTGCCAGCAAAATCCTGTCCCAGTCCAATCAGCCCCAGCATTTT. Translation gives CASKILSQSNQPQHF. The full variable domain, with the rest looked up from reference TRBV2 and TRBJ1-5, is EPEVTQTPSHQVTQMGQEVILRCVPISNHLYFYWYRQILGQKVEFLVSFYNNEISEKSEIFDDQFSVERPDGSNFTLKIRSTKLEDSAMYFCASKILSQSNQPQHFGDGTRLSIL.

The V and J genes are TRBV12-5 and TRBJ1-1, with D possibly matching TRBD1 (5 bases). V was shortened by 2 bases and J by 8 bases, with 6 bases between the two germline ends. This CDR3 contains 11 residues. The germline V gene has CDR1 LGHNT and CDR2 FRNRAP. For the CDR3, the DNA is TGTGCTAGTGGTTTGCGGGGGGAAGCTTTCTTT. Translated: CASGLRGEAFF.

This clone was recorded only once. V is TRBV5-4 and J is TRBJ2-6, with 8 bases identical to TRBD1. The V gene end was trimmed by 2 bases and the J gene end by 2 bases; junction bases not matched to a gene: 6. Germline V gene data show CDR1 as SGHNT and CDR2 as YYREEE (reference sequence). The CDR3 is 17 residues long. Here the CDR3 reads CASSLKQGAPGANVLTF. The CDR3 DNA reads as TGTGCCAGCAGCTTAAAGCAGGGGGCTCCTGGGGCCAACGTCCTGACTTTC. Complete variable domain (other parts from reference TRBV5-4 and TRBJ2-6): ETGVTQSPTHLIKTRGQQVTLRCSSQSGHNTVSWYQQALGQGPQFIFQYYREEENGRGNFPPRFSGLQFPNYSSELNVNALELDDSALYLCASSLKQGAPGANVLTFGAGSRLTVL.

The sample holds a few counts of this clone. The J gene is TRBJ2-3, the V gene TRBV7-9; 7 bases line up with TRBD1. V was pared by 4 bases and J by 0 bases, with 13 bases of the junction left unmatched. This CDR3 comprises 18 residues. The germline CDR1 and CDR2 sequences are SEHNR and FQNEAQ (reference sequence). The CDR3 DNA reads TGTGCCAGCAGCTCAACGGCCGGGACAGCTTCTAGCACAGATACGCAGTATTTT. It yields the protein CASSSTAGTASSTDTQYF.

CDR3 in DNA: TGTGCCAGCAGCTTAACGCCGACAGGTGCTGGGGCCAACGTCCTGACTTTC. Amino acids: CASSLTPTGAGANVLTF. V gene TRBV7-3 combines with J gene TRBJ2-6; maybe TRBD1 (6 bases). The CDR3 has 17 residues. Germline loops: CDR1 SGHTA, CDR2 FQGTGA. V lost 0 bases, J lost 2 bases, and 11 bases lay in between.

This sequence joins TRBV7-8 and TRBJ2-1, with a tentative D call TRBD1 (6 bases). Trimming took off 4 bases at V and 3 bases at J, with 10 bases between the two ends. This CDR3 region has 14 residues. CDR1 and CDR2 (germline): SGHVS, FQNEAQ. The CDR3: CASSSRGYYNEQFF. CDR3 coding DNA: TGTGCCAGCAGCTCCAGGGGATACTACAATGAGCAGTTCTTC.

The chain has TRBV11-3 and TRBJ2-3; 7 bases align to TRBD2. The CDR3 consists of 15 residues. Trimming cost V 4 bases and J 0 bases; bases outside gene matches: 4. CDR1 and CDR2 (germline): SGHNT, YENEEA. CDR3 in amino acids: CASSSGTTSTDTQYF. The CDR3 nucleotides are TGTGCCAGCAGCTCCGGGACTACTAGCACAGATACGCAGTATTTT.

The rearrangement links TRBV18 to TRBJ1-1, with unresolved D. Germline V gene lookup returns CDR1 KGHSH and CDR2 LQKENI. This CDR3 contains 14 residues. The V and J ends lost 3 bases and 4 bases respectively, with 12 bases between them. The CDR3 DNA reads TGTGCCAGCTCACCGAGGGAGGTGGCCACTGAAGCTTTCTTT. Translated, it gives CASSPREVATEAFF.

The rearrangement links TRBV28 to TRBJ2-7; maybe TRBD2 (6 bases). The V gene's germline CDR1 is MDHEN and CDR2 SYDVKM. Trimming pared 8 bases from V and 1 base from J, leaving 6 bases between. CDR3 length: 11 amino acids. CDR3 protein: CASGGSYEQYF. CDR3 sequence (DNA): TGTGCCAGCGGAGGGTCCTACGAGCAGTACTTC. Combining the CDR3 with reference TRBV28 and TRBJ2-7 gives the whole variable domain DVKVTQSSRYLVKRTGEKVFLECVQDMDHENMFWYRQDPGLGLRLIYFSYDVKMKEKGDIPEGYSVSREKKERFSLILESASTNQTSMYLCASGGSYEQYFGPGTRLTVT.

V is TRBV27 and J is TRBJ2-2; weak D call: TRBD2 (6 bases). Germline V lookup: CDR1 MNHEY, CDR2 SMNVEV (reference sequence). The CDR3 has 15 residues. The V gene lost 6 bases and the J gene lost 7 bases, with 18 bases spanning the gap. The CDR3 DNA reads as TGTGCCAGCAGCTTCCGGGTGGAGGGCGGCGGGGAGCTGTTTTTT. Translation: CASSFRVEGGGELFF.

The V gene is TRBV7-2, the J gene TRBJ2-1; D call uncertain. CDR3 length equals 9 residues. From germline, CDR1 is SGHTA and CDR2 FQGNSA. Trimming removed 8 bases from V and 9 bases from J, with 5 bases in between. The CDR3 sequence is CASQAEQFF. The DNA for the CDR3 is TGTGCCAGCCAGGCTGAGCAGTTCTTC.